Listed below are T cell receptor beta chains from one sample, sequenced in a study of PD-1 blockade in classical Hodgkin lymphoma. Using immunoSEQ multiplex PCR, the repertoire was profiled, and TCRdb retains in-frame clones only, with some absent. The table records over 70,000 clones, 90% of them present only once. The sequences come from peripheral blood mononuclear cells (PBMCs), collected before the fourth cycle of nivolumab. The receptors originated from a human donor with classical Hodgkin lymphoma. The CDR3 runs from the conserved cysteine through the conserved F or W. D genes are given only for firm matches.

v_gene	j_gene	d_gene	CDR3aa
TRBV7-2	TRBJ2-1	-	CASSLGELFDEQFF
TRBV11-2	TRBJ2-3	-	CASPPGVEDTQYF
TRBV7-9	TRBJ1-2	TRBD1	CASSFQGAPGYTF
TRBV7-3	TRBJ2-7	-	CASSAKGGGDSSLSYEQYF
TRBV4-3	TRBJ1-2	-	CASSQYTASYGYTF
TRBV7-9	TRBJ1-5	-	CASSANRVQPQHF
TRBV30	TRBJ1-1	-	CAWSPSGRNTEAFF
TRBV7-2	TRBJ1-3	TRBD1	CASSLGTGAGNTIYF
TRBV19	TRBJ2-7	-	CASSIVGTDEQYF
TRBV28	TRBJ2-5	-	CASTSDQETQYF
TRBV5-6	TRBJ1-1	-	CASSSSLRGAFF
TRBV7-9	TRBJ2-7	TRBD1	CASSWGQTYEQYF
TRBV5-1	TRBJ2-2	-	CASSLFGTGELFF
TRBV4-3	TRBJ1-3	-	CASSQDPHRTYGNTIYF
TRBV5-1	TRBJ2-5	-	CASSLAGRLLQETQYF
TRBV30	TRBJ1-3	TRBD1	CAWKRQGAGNTIYF
TRBV6-1	TRBJ1-5	-	CASTRGYSNQPQHF
TRBV12-5	TRBJ2-5	TRBD2	CASSLSGGAPETQYF
TRBV18	TRBJ2-3	TRBD1	CASSPRQGKADTQYF
TRBV29-1	TRBJ1-2	-	CSVEDLSETGRYGYTF
TRBV6-5	TRBJ1-1	-	CASSYSMYGQNTEAFF
TRBV7-9	TRBJ1-1	-	CASSLASGLTEAFF
TRBV7-9	TRBJ1-5	-	CASSLAAGNQPQHF
TRBV19	TRBJ1-5	-	CASSIVGTNQPQHF
TRBV2	TRBJ1-2	-	CASSELLGIEGYTF
TRBV9	TRBJ1-1	-	CASSVAEGGNTEAFF
TRBV19	TRBJ2-2	TRBD2	CASLNPGLAGSLNTGELFF
TRBV27	TRBJ2-7	TRBD2	CASSLEAGDYEQYF
TRBV5-6	TRBJ1-3	-	CASSLVDSRSGNTIYF
TRBV11-1	TRBJ1-6	-	CASSLGGAGKPLHF
TRBV4-2	TRBJ2-7	-	CASSQVNREQYF
TRBV7-9	TRBJ2-7	TRBD1	CASSPRFGQGAYEQYF
TRBV19	TRBJ1-5	TRBD1	CASSTNRDRGQVSNQPQHF
TRBV7-9	TRBJ2-2	TRBD2	CAISAGGNTGELFF
TRBV11-3	TRBJ1-2	TRBD1	CASSTGQGRGYTF
TRBV7-2	TRBJ1-1	TRBD1	CASEKGQGVNTEAFF
TRBV11-2	TRBJ1-2	TRBD1	CASNRILEGAYYGYTF
TRBV5-1	TRBJ2-7	-	CASSFSYGAYEQYF
TRBV11-2	TRBJ2-6	-	CASSSPRGFGANVLTF
TRBV30	TRBJ1-2	-	CAWSTAANYGYTF
TRBV10-2	TRBJ1-1	-	CASSPFEGTEAFF
TRBV4-2	TRBJ2-2	-	CASSQDTGSYTGELFF
TRBV7-5	TRBJ1-6	-	CARRTESNSPLHF
TRBV9	TRBJ1-4	-	CASSVGEATNEKLFF
TRBV5-6	TRBJ2-7	TRBD1	CASSPGQGIGEQYF
TRBV9	TRBJ2-7	-	CASSLEGQFSYEQYF
TRBV6-6	TRBJ2-7	TRBD1	CASSHRDSSYEQYF
TRBV18	TRBJ1-6	TRBD1	CASTTGGLDSPLHF
TRBV6-1	TRBJ1-2	TRBD1	CAATTGTVYGYTF
TRBV6-1	TRBJ1-2	TRBD1	CASRIGGHGYTF
TRBV7-6	TRBJ2-1	-	CASSATLGQRRYNEQFF
TRBV19	TRBJ2-5	-	CASSIWAGEETQYF
TRBV5-5	TRBJ2-4	-	CASSSGTSKNIQYF